A single sample is the source of the 14 T cell receptor beta chains below, sequenced in a study of cytomegalovirus exposure and HLA in healthy donors. Libraries were prepared by immunoSEQ multiplex PCR; TCRdb keeps only in-frame clonotypes and omits some of them. The repertoire holds about 360,000 clones, with 80% to 90% as singletons. The sequenced sample consisted of PBMCs. These receptors were obtained from a woman under 30 in good health and CMV-seronegative.

The chain recombines TRBV27 with TRBJ2-7; D is ambiguous. V was clipped by 3 bases and J by 6 bases, with 12 bases between them. The germline CDR1 and CDR2 sequences are MNHEY and SMNVEV (reference sequence). The CDR3 sequence is 13 residues long. The CDR3 nucleotides read TGTGCCAGCAGTTTTAGTAGTCTAGGCGAGCAGTACTTC. It codes for CASSFSSLGEQYF.

The chain has TRBV6-1 and TRBJ2-7, with D perhaps matching TRBD2 (6 bases). Germline CDR1 is MNHNS and CDR2 is SASEGT. CDR3 length: 13 residues. The ends were cut back, 8 bases at V and 2 bases at J, with 13 bases in the middle. CDR3 in amino acids: CASRGTYAYEQYF. DNA of the CDR3: TGTGCCAGCCGTGGGACTTACGCCTACGAGCAGTACTTC.

This rearrangement joins TRBV6-5 to TRBJ2-5, with 11 bases aligning to TRBD2. This CDR3 is built from 16 residues. V trimming: 2 bases; J trimming: 4 bases; junction bases outside the gene matches: 6. Germline CDR1 is MNHEY and CDR2 is SVGAGI. CDR3: CASSYRLAGRVETQYF. As DNA, the CDR3 is TGTGCCAGCAGTTACCGACTAGCGGGGCGGGTAGAGACCCAGTACTTC.

The V call is TRBV19, the J call TRBJ1-3; 9 bases match TRBD1. The V and J ends lost 3 bases and 7 bases, in that order; junction bases with no gene match: 13. This CDR3 is 17 amino acids long. Germline V gene data show CDR1 as LNHDA and CDR2 as SQIVND (reference sequence). As DNA, the CDR3 is TGTGCCAGTAGTATCGACATCCCGGGACAGGGTTTCAACACCATATATTTT. It codes for CASSIDIPGQGFNTIYF.

As concerns this clone: The sample contains more than one DNA sequence encoding this CDR3. The rearrangement uses TRBV27 and TRBJ2-1, with 7 bases matching TRBD2. The CDR3 has 12 amino acids. The germline gives CDR1 MNHEY, CDR2 SMNVEV (reference sequence). After removal of 5 bases from V and 7 bases from J, the junction contained 2 bases not matched to a gene. The CDR3 region is CASSGGGNEQFF. The CDR3 bases are TGTGCCAGCAGTGGGGGGGGTAATGAGCAGTTCTTC.

The chain couples TRBV5-1 to TRBJ2-1; TRBD2 might be the D (6 bases). This CDR3 spans 13 amino acids. Trimming took 1 base from V and 9 from J, leaving 11 bases between them. Germline-derived CDR1 and CDR2 are SGHRS and YFSETQ. The CDR3 sequence is CASSLPGVGEQFF. The CDR3 DNA reads as TGCGCCAGCAGCTTGCCGGGAGTTGGTGAGCAGTTCTTC.

This chain links TRBV27 with TRBJ2-7; a weak D match, TRBD2 (6 bases). Germline CDR1 and CDR2: MNHEY and SMNVEV (reference sequence). The CDR3 length is 15 residues. V lost 4 bases and J 0 bases, leaving 13 bases between the germline ends. In DNA, the CDR3 is TGTGCCAGCAGTTCGCGAGCGGGCCTCTCCTACGAGCAGTACTTC. Translated: CASSSRAGLSYEQYF.

The V and J genes are TRBV2 and TRBJ1-1; D call uncertain. Germline CDR1 is SNHLY and CDR2 is FYNNEI. With 1 base removed from V and 6 bases from J, the gap between germline ends came to 9 bases. The CDR3 is made up of 13 amino acids. The CDR3, as DNA: TGTGCCAGCAGTGAAGGGGGAGGGCCTGAAGCTTTCTTT. Translation: CASSEGGGPEAFF.

The CDR3 DNA reads TGTGCCGGGGTGAGCATCAGGGGCACCGGGGAGCTGTTTTTT. It codes for CAGVSIRGTGELFF. This chain connects TRBV30 to TRBJ2-2; tentatively, D is TRBD1 (6 bases). Germline loops: CDR1 GTSNPN, CDR2 SVGIG (reference sequence). Deletions cut 8 bases from V and 4 bases from J, with 17 bases between. This CDR3 contains 14 residues.

The V call is TRBV9, the J call TRBJ1-3, with a weak D call TRBD1 (5 bases). Trimming removed 4 bases from V and 4 bases from J, with 15 bases in between. CDR1 is SGDLS, CDR2 YYNGEE, per germline. The CDR3 is 15 residues long. This CDR3 is CASSTRGFGGNTIYF. The CDR3 DNA is TGTGCCAGCAGCACCCGGGGGTTCGGAGGAAACACCATATATTTT.

DNA for the CDR3: TGTGCCAGCCACCGGGACAGGGCTTACTATGGCTACACCTTC. Translated: CASHRDRAYYGYTF. The V call is TRBV28, the J call TRBJ1-2, with 9 bases that match TRBD1. V lost 8 bases and J lost 3; bases outside the gene matches: 7. This CDR3 has 14 residues. CDR1 is MDHEN and CDR2 is SYDVKM in the germline V gene.

In its sample, this clone was seen once. The gene calls are TRBV29-1 and TRBJ2-7; 8 bases line up with TRBD2. Per germline, CDR1 SQVTM and CDR2 ANQGSEA. The CDR3 is 15 residues long. J lost 0 bases, V lost 4 bases, and 8 bases had no gene match. The DNA of the CDR3 is TGCAGCGTTGTCCTGCTAGCGGGCCTCTCCTACGAGCAGTACTTC. Translated, it gives CSVVLLAGLSYEQYF.

The CDR3, as DNA: TGTGCCAGCAGTTCAAGCGGGGGTGACACAGATACGCAGTATTTT. It encodes CASSSSGGDTDTQYF. The chain links TRBV7-7 to TRBJ2-3, with 8 bases fitting TRBD2. The CDR3 is 15 residues long. Trimming cost V 6 bases and J 2 bases; bases outside gene matches: 7. In germline, CDR1 is SSHAT, CDR2 FNYEAQ (reference sequence).

V gene TRBV28 combines with J gene TRBJ1-2; 7 bases fit TRBD1. The CDR3 is 17 amino acids. Germline V gives CDR1 MDHEN, CDR2 SYDVKM. The V and J ends lost 1 base and 4 bases, in that order; junction bases with no gene match: 12. CDR3 nucleotide sequence: TGTGCCAGCAGTTTATCGGTGGGTGGGACAGCGACCTATGGCTACACCTTC. It translates to CASSLSVGGTATYGYTF.